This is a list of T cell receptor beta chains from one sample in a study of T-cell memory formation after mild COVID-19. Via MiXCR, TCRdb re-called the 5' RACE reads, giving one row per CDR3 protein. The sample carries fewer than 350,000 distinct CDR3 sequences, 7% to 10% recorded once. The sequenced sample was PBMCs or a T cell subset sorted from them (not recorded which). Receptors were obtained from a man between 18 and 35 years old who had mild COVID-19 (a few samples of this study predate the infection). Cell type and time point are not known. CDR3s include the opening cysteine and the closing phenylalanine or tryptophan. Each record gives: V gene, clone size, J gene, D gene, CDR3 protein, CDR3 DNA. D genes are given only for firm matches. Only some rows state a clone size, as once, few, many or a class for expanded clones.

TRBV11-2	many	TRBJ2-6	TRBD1	CASSTSDRPNPSGANVLTF	TGTGCCAGCAGCACCTCGGACAGGCCGAATCCCTCTGGGGCCAACGTCCTGACTTTC
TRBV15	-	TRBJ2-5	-	CATSTGQPQETQYF	TGTGCCACCAGCACCGGACAGCCACAAGAGACCCAGTACTTC
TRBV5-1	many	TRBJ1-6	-	CASRRTGLEDSPLHF	TGCGCCAGCAGAAGAACGGGGTTAGAGGATTCACCCCTCCACTTT
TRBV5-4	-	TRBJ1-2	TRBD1	CASSRDRDYGYTF	TGTGCCAGCAGCCGAGACAGGGACTATGGCTACACCTTC
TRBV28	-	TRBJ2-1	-	CASSLWDNEQFF	TGTGCCAGCAGTTTATGGGACAATGAGCAGTTCTTC
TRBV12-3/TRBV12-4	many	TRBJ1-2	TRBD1	CASSRQGAGYGYTF	TGTGCCAGCAGTCGACAGGGGGCTGGCTATGGCTACACCTTC
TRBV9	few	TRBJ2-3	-	CASSVDPQLTDTQYF	TGTGCCAGCAGCGTAGATCCGCAGCTCACAGATACGCAGTATTTT
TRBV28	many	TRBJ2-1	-	CASSFLGGNEQFF	TGTGCCAGCAGTTTTTTGGGGGGCAATGAGCAGTTCTTC
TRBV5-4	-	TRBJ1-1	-	CASSSPNILTGAFF	TGTGCCAGCAGCTCACCCAATATTCTTACTGGGGCTTTCTTT
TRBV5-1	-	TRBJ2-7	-	CASSLWDAGAYEQYF	TGCGCCAGCAGCTTATGGGACGCAGGGGCCTACGAGCAGTACTTC
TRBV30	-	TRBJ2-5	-	CAWTAGDSNQETQYF	TGTGCCTGGACGGCTGGAGACAGCAATCAAGAGACCCAGTACTTC
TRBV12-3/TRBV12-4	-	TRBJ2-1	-	CASSFRGASGKYNEQFF	TGTGCCAGCAGTTTCCGAGGGGCCTCAGGGAAATACAATGAGCAGTTCTTC
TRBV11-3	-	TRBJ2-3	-	CASSLRQGGPTDTQYF	TGTGCCAGCAGCTTAAGACAGGGAGGGCCCACAGATACGCAGTATTTT
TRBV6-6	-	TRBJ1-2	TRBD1	CASSWGAGGAYTF	TGTGCCAGCAGTTGGGGGGCAGGGGGCGCCTACACCTTC
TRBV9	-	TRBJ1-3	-	CASSGQGGSGNTIYF	TGTGCCAGCAGCGGTCAGGGAGGCTCTGGAAACACCATATATTTT
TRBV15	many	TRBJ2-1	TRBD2	CATSRVSGGIYNEQFF	TGTGCCACCAGCAGAGTTAGCGGGGGGATCTACAATGAGCAGTTCTTC
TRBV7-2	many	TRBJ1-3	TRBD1	CASSLMTGGSGNTIYF	TGTGCCAGCAGCTTGATGACAGGGGGCTCTGGAAACACCATATATTTT
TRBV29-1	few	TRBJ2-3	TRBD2	CSVEAPIAGGGTDTQYF	TGCAGCGTTGAAGCTCCCATAGCGGGGGGCGGCACAGATACGCAGTATTTT
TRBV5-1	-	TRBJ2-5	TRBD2	CASSTETSYETQYF	TGCGCCAGCAGTACCGAGACTAGCTACGAGACCCAGTACTTC
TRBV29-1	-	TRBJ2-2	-	CSVSGQNTGELFF	TGCAGCGTCTCCGGACAGAACACCGGGGAGCTGTTTTTT
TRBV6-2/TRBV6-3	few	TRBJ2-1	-	CASSPWDGWARGGRYNEQFF	TGTGCCAGCAGCCCATGGGACGGATGGGCCCGGGGTGGTAGATACAATGAGCAGTTCTTC
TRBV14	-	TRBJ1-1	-	CASSRGGNTEAFF	TGTGCCAGCAGCCGAGGGGGGAACACTGAAGCTTTCTTT
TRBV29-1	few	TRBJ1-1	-	CSVERPGTEAFF	TGCAGCGTTGAGCGACCAGGGACTGAAGCTTTCTTT
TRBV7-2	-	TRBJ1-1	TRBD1	CASQSTGGIGTEAFF	TGTGCCAGCCAATCAACAGGGGGCATAGGCACTGAAGCTTTCTTT
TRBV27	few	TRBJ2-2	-	CASSTVGAGELFF	TGTGCCAGCAGTACCGTAGGGGCCGGGGAGCTGTTTTTT
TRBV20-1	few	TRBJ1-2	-	CSAEGGTYGYTF	TGCAGTGCAGAGGGGGGTACCTATGGCTACACCTTC
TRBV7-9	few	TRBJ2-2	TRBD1	CASSWVTGQLWTGNTGELFF	TGTGCCAGCAGCTGGGTAACGGGACAGCTCTGGACCGGGAACACCGGGGAGCTGTTTTTT
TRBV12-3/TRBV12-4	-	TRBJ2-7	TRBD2	CASSAGGWEQYF	TGTGCCAGCAGCGCGGGGGGCTGGGAGCAGTACTTC
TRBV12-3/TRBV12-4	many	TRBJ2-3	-	CASRAISTDTQYF	TGTGCCAGCAGGGCGATTAGCACAGATACGCAGTATTTT
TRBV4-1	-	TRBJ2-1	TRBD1	CASSQDNRGAGNEQFF	TGCGCCAGCAGCCAAGATAACAGGGGGGCAGGCAATGAGCAGTTCTTC
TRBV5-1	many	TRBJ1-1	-	CASSSTASNTEAFF	TGCGCCAGCAGCTCGACAGCGTCAAACACTGAAGCTTTCTTT
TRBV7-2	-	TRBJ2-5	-	CASSPTTFQETQYF	TGTGCCAGCAGCCCGACTACCTTCCAAGAGACCCAGTACTTC
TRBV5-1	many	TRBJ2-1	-	CASREVYNEQFF	TGCGCCAGCAGGGAGGTATACAATGAGCAGTTCTTC
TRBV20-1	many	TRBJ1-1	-	CSATGTYTEAFF	TGCAGTGCAACGGGGACGTACACTGAAGCTTTCTTT
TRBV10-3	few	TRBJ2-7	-	CAISETSGLEQYF	TGTGCCATCAGTGAGACCTCCGGGCTCGAGCAGTACTTC
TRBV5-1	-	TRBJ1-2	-	CASSLDGGPRGYTF	TGCGCCAGCAGCTTGGACGGGGGTCCTCGGGGCTACACCTTC
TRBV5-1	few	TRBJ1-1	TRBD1	CASSRDRNFEAFF	TGCGCCAGCAGCAGGGACAGGAATTTTGAAGCTTTCTTT
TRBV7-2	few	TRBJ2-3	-	CASSSGWLLTDTQYF	TGTGCCAGCAGCTCTGGGTGGTTACTGACAGATACGCAGTATTTT
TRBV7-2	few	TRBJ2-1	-	CASSSIGTPRVEQFF	TGTGCCAGCAGCTCCATCGGGACCCCCAGAGTTGAGCAGTTCTTC
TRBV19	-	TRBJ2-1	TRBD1	CASRRPGGPYNEQFF	TGTGCCAGTAGACGCCCAGGGGGTCCCTACAATGAGCAGTTCTTC
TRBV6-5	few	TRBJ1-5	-	CASSYLQNQPQHF	TGTGCCAGCAGTTACCTCCAAAATCAGCCCCAGCATTTT
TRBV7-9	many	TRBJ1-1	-	CASSYPGGPLTEAFF	TGTGCCAGCAGTTATCCCGGGGGGCCCTTAACTGAAGCTTTCTTT
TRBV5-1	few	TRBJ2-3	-	CASSLGARASTDTQYF	TGCGCCAGCAGCTTGGGGGCGCGGGCTAGCACAGATACGCAGTATTTT
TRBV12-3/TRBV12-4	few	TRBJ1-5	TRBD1	CASSFGQGASQPQHF	TGTGCCAGCAGTTTCGGACAGGGGGCTAGTCAGCCCCAGCATTTT